This T cell receptor beta chain originates from a study of T cell responses to AZD1222 COVID-19 vaccine. Remarks on this clone: Its target is unknown.

Study-wide findings and caveats: Only after the peak T cell response were repertoires sampled.

Whether given at about 4 or about 12 weeks, second doses were pooled. The germline gives CDR1 MNHNY, CDR2 SVGAGI (reference sequence). Trimming shortened V by 5 bases and J by 1 base, and 2 bases separated the two germline ends. The CDR3 has 11 amino acids. Some clones are missing from TCRdb's copy, which holds only in-frame ones; the method was immunoSEQ multiplex PCR. The data show some 86,000 clones, around nine tenths seen once. This TCR came from an adult who received the AZD1222 COVID-19 vaccine. The chain combines TRBV6-6 with TRBJ2-5, with D unresolved. The material sequenced was peripheral blood, taken 28 days after the second AZD1222 dose. Here the CDR3 DNA reads TGTGCCAGCAGTACCCAAGAGACCCAGTACTTC. Protein: CASSTQETQYF.